Below, 4 T cell receptor beta chains from the same sample are listed, as sequenced in a study of cytomegalovirus exposure and HLA in healthy donors. Primers: 60 Vbeta forward and 13 Jbeta reverse. Clones were read by immunoSEQ multiplex PCR, and TCRdb kept only the in-frame ones, dropping some. In the table there are 100,000 or so clones, roughly 84% of which are singletons. Sequencing was done on a sample of PBMCs. All receptors derive from a man between 18 and 35 years old in good health and CMV-seronegative.

V is TRBV5-1 and J is TRBJ2-7; TRBD2 matches 9 bases. Germline-derived CDR1 and CDR2 are SGHRS and YFSETQ. J gave up 2 bases and V 3 bases, and 3 bases lay outside the gene matches. The CDR3 has 14 residues. The CDR3 here is CASSSSGNTYEQYF. CDR3 DNA: TGCGCCAGCAGCTCTAGCGGGAATACCTACGAGCAGTACTTC.

The chain is built from TRBV5-8 and TRBJ2-3, with 8 bases identical to TRBD2. This CDR3 region has 15 residues. V was clipped by 0 bases and J by 3 bases; unmatched bases: 3. CDR1 SGHTS and CDR2 YDEGEE come from the germline V gene. The CDR3 coding sequence is TGTGCCAGCAGCTTGGAACCTAGCGGGACAGATACGCAGTATTTT. Protein product: CASSLEPSGTDTQYF. The entire variable domain, with the rest obtained from reference TRBV5-8 and TRBJ2-3, is as follows: EAGVTQSPTHLIKTRGQQATLRCSPISGHTSVYWYQQALGLGLQFLLWYDEGEERNRGNFPPRFSGRQFPNYSSELNVNALELEDSALYLCASSLEPSGTDTQYFGPGTRLTVL.

The chain recombines TRBV10-3 with TRBJ2-7; the match to TRBD2 covers 12 bases. The length of the CDR3 is 15 residues. CDR1 and CDR2 (germline): ENHRY, SYGVKD. The junction had 10 bases not matched to a gene; V was cut back by 6 bases and J by 7 bases. As DNA, the CDR3 is TGTGCCATCAGCGAAGCGGGACTAGCGGGTAGTGAGCAGTACTTC. As protein: CAISEAGLAGSEQYF.

Only a few counts were recorded for this clone. The chain has TRBV6-6 and TRBJ2-7; 12 bases match TRBD1. V dropped 8 bases and J dropped 4; count of bases not matched to a gene: 9. The CDR3 runs 15 residues. From germline, CDR1 is MNHNY and CDR2 SVGAGI (reference sequence). CDR3 DNA: TGTGCCAGCGAGACCGGGACAGGGGGCATGTACGAGCAGTACTTC. Translation gives CASETGTGGMYEQYF.